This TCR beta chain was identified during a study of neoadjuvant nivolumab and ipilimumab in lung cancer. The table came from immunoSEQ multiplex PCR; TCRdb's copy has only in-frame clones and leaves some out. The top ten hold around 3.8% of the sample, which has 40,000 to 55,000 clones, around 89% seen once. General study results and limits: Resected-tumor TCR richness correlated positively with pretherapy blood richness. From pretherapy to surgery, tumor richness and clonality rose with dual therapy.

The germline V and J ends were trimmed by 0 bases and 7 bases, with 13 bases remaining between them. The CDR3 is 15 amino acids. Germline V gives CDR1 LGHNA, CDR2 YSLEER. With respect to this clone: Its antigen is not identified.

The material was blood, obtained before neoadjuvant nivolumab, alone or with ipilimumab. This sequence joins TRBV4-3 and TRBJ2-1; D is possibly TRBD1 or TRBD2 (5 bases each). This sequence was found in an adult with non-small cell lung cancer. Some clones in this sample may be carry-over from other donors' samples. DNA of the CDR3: TGCGCCAGCAGCCAAGATCTGGGGGTAGCTAATGAGCAGTTCTTC. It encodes CASSQDLGVANEQFF.